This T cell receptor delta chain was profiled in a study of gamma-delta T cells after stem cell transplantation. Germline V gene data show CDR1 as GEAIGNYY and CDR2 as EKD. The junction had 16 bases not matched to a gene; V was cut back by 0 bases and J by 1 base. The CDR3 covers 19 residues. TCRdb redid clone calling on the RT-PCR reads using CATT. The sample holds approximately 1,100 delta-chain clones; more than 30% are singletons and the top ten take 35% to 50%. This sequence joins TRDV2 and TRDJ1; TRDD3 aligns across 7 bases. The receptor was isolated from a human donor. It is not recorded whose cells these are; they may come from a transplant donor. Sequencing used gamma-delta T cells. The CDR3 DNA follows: TGTGCCTGTGACACCGTACGGTCGGCTGGGGGCCCCGTCACCGATAAACTCATCTTT. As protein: CACDTVRSAGGPVTDKLIF.